One sample yielded the 9 T cell receptor beta chains listed below, sequenced in a study of T cells expressing NK-cell markers. TCRdb re-called the 5' RACE reads and catalogs CDR3 proteins one per entry, DNA excluded. The sample table includes a few hundred thousand distinct CDR3 sequences. Specimen: blood T cells: a sorted CD56 or NKG2C T cell subset, CD4+ or CD8+ T cells, or bulk PBMC T cells (not recorded which). Every receptor here comes from a man aged 18 to 69 in good health.

This chain connects TRBV6-2 or TRBV6-3 to TRBJ1-3. The CDR3 has 14 residues. Germline-derived CDR1 and CDR2 are MNHEY and SVGEGT. CDR3 loop: CASAGLNSGNTIYF.

The chain joins TRBV5-8 to TRBJ1-1. The CDR3 is made up of 14 amino acids. CDR1 and CDR2 from the germline V gene are SGHTS and YDEGEE. The CDR3 protein is CASSLGKANTEAFF.

The V and J genes are TRBV27 and TRBJ2-7; the D gene TCRdb calls, TRBD1, cannot be checked with no DNA. CDR1 MNHEY and CDR2 SMNVEV come from the germline V gene (reference sequence). CDR3 size: 16 residues. The CDR3 region is CASSRQTVSSSYEQYF.

Here the CDR3 reads CASSLSRTNTGELFF. V and J are TRBV11-2 and TRBJ2-2. CDR3 length: 15 residues. Germline V gives CDR1 SGHAT, CDR2 FQNNGV.

V is TRBV7-2 and J is TRBJ1-1; TCRdb picks TRBD1, but there is no DNA to check that call. CDR3 length equals 17 residues. CDR1 and CDR2 from the germline V gene are SGHTA and FQGNSA. CDR3 protein: CASSPQASRAMNTEAFF.

The rearrangement uses TRBV19 and TRBJ1-2. The CDR3 has 14 amino acids. Germline V gene sequence: CDR1 LNHDA, CDR2 SQIVND (reference sequence). The CDR3 loop is CASSAGRLPGGYTF.

This chain uses TRBV12-3 or TRBV12-4 with TRBJ2-7; TCRdb's assignment of TRBD1 cannot be checked, as there is no DNA. CDR3 length equals 15 residues. The CDR3 protein is CASSRTGQRSYEQYF.

The genes are TRBV20-1 and TRBJ1-5; TCRdb's assignment of TRBD1 cannot be checked, as there is no DNA. Germline values: CDR1 DFQATT, CDR2 SNEGSKA (reference sequence). The CDR3 totals 13 residues. The CDR3 sequence is CSAKSGAGQPQHF.

The chain couples TRBV7-2 to TRBJ2-2; TCRdb calls TRBD2, which cannot be checked without DNA. CDR1 SGHTA and CDR2 FQGNSA come from the germline V gene. This CDR3 is built from 16 residues. This CDR3 reads CASSLSALVGTGELFF.